This T cell receptor beta chain was identified in a study of blood T cell dynamics during melanoma immunotherapy (dated by TCRdb to about 2020). A note on the overall study: All patients had metastatic melanoma and were given first-line pembrolizumab or nivolumab plus ipilimumab as standard of care in the United Kingdom. To find early correlates of response, peripheral T cell receptor repertoires were profiled in metastatic melanoma patients before and after one cycle of checkpoint inhibitor therapy. The training cohort consisted of consecutive patients, while an additional independent group of patients from the same centre was pooled to form an external validation set.

The paper as a whole reports these results and caveats: The relatively small sample size was acknowledged as something that could potentially limit how far the results can be generalized. Unlike progressors, patients who went on to achieve disease control showed a bifurcated reorganization of the PBMC repertoire at W3, with either increased clonality or increased diversity. The study could not determine whether the T cell clones driving repertoire changes were melanoma-specific or reflected general immune activation.

This specimen's time point label, per the study, means: pre-treatment baseline. Blood was sampled before treatment (T0) and at week 3 (W3), after the first cycle of checkpoint blockade. Except for two patients with rapid clinical progression, response was assessed 12 weeks after the first infusion by RECIST 1.1; disease control meant complete response, partial response or stable disease. Patients with prior systemic cancer treatment, concomitant immunosuppressant therapy or synchronous other active malignancies were excluded. Bulk PBMC and plasma cell-free DNA were both sequenced for TCR beta so that circulating cells and T cell turnover could be tracked. PBMC were isolated from blood with Lymphoprep and SepMate tubes, followed by red cell lysis. DNA from PBMC and sorted T cell subsets was extracted with QIAamp DNA Blood Mini kits. A fixed 350 ng of DNA was loaded for every bulk PBMC sample. The immunoSEQ TCRb Assay kit was used according to manufacturer instructions to amplify TCR beta CDR3 sequences from genomic DNA. The KAPA Library Quantification Kit for Illumina platforms was used to quantify the pooled libraries by qPCR. Pooled libraries were sequenced on an Illumina NextSeq 500, clustered at roughly 0.6-1.2 pM. In the source study's methods: TCR data were analyzed with immunoSEQ ANALYZER and the R LymphoSeq package. A rearrangement efficiency score was calculated as productive divided by the sum of productive and non-productive CDR3 sequences. Within each patient, timepoints were compared pairwise for clonality, measured with the Gini coefficient, and for diversity, measured with the Renyi index at alpha=1. In LymphoSeq, clonal relatedness was computed with an edit distance of 3 and repertoire similarity was computed with the Bhattacharyya coefficient. Linear discriminant analysis on week-3 changes in clonality and diversity was built with the R MASS and caret packages to classify response. Imported from immuneACCESS, the table was reduced by TCRdb to in-frame sequences with V and J called. These copies leave out some clones; in studies compared against another copy, an unresolved V gene accounts for under half, and the cause of the remainder is not known. That table gives V, J and clone size, and the DNA gave D and trimming. This sample holds some 15,000 clones; more than 85% were observed only once. More than 1.5% of the sample belongs to the ten largest clones.

On this clone itself: Its antigen is still unknown. Within one base of it there is no much larger clone, and no base qualities were kept.

The CDR3 runs 16 amino acids, cysteine and phenylalanine included. Here the CDR3 DNA is all that survives: 48 bases in frame from base 1. Germline trimming amounts to 5 bases on V and 6 bases on J, with 12 as the count of junction bases outside the gene matches. The germline V gene yields SGHAT for CDR1 and FQNNGV for CDR2. The TCR sequence derives from a human donor with melanoma. This specimen was blood, taken from a patient treated with checkpoint blockade. The rearranged segments are TRBV11-2 and TRBJ2-2; 7 junctional bases match TRBD1. The nucleotide sequence is given as TGTGCCAGCAGCCTGGCGTTGACAGGGCGCCCCGGGGAGCTGTTTTTT. It translates to CASSLALTGRPGELFF.